A single sample gave rise to the 13 T cell receptor beta chains below, sequenced in a study of cytomegalovirus exposure and HLA in healthy donors. PCR used 60 Vbeta primers and 13 Jbeta primers. TCRdb's table, derived via immunoSEQ multiplex PCR, lists solely in-frame clones and lacks some. This table has under 150,000 clones, less than 85% appearing once. Sequencing was carried out using PBMCs. Receptor source: a man aged 40-55 years in good health and CMV-seronegative.

The rearrangement joins TRBV7-9 to TRBJ2-1, with D possibly matching TRBD2 (7 bases). V gave up 11 bases and J gave up 4 bases, with 15 bases separating them. CDR3 length: 13 amino acids. CDR1 SEHNR and CDR2 FQNEAQ come from the germline V gene (reference sequence). The chain's CDR3 is CAAGAGPYNEQFF. In DNA form, the CDR3 reads TGTGCCGCGGGGGCAGGCCCTTACAATGAGCAGTTCTTC.

The gene calls are TRBV7-2 and TRBJ2-1; 7 positions agree with TRBD1. J was trimmed by 4 bases and V by 5 bases; bases with no gene match: 11. In germline, CDR1 is SGHTA, CDR2 FQGNSA. This CDR3 region has 16 residues. The CDR3 sequence: CASSLGTAVGYNEQFF. CDR3 DNA sequence: TGTGCCAGCAGCCTCGGGACAGCCGTTGGGTACAATGAGCAGTTCTTC.

This chain joins TRBV5-3 and TRBJ1-2; 9 bases line up with TRBD1. TRBV5-3 is an ORF, with its function uncertain. V gave up 10 bases and J gave up 6 bases; unmatched junction bases: 16. There are 15 residues in the CDR3. CDR3 sequence: CAPSWGQGHLHGYTF. DNA of the CDR3: TGTGCCCCCTCGTGGGGACAGGGTCACCTCCATGGCTACACCTTC.

The chain joins TRBV6-5 to TRBJ1-5, with D tentatively TRBD1 (5 bases). This CDR3 region has 15 residues. The V gene lost 0 bases and the J gene lost 3 bases, with 9 bases spanning the gap. Germline-derived CDR1 and CDR2 are MNHEY and SVGAGI. CDR3 sequence reads: CASSYSGRNNQPQHF. The CDR3 DNA sequence: TGTGCCAGCAGTTACTCGGGGCGTAACAATCAGCCCCAGCATTTT.

The V and J genes are TRBV5-6 and TRBJ2-3; perhaps TRBD2 as D (6 bases). The V end lost 4 bases, the J end lost 0 bases, and 21 bases lay between the germline ends. This CDR3 comprises 18 residues. Germline assignment: CDR1 SGHDT and CDR2 YYEEEE. This CDR3 reads CASSEAGSGGASTDTQYF. CDR3 bases: TGTGCCAGCAGCGAAGCCGGGTCTGGCGGGGCGAGCACAGATACGCAGTATTTT.

In DNA form, the CDR3 reads TGCGCCAGCAGCCAAGAAACGGTCAAGAATGAGCAGTTCTTC. It yields the protein CASSQETVKNEQFF. The chain recombines TRBV4-1 with TRBJ2-1; D is ambiguous. There are 14 residues in the CDR3. The germline CDR1 and CDR2 sequences are MGHRA and YSYEKL. The V gene lost 0 bases and the J gene lost 7 bases, with 10 bases spanning the gap.

In nucleotides, the CDR3 is TGTGCCAGCAGCAATCCCGGGACTAGCGGGAGTAGGGCGGAGACCCAGTACTTC. Its translation: CASSNPGTSGSRAETQYF. The V gene is TRBV7-9, the J gene TRBJ2-5, with 14 positions matching TRBD2. The germline CDR1 and CDR2 sequences are SEHNR and FQNEAQ (reference sequence). V shed 5 bases and J 5 bases; nucleotides not matched to a gene: 13. This CDR3 comprises 18 residues.

The chain joins TRBV28 to TRBJ2-5; D unclear. The better agreement between TRBJ2-7 and the DNA end casts doubt on the J call. The CDR3 length is 14 residues. From germline, CDR1 is MDHEN and CDR2 SYDVKM. The CDR3 spells CASSAPGLLYEQYF. The CDR3 DNA sequence: TGTGCCAGCAGCGCCCCGGGTTTACTGTACGAGCAGTACTTC.

The chain uses TRBV7-2 and TRBJ1-5; perhaps TRBD1 as D (5 bases). V was pared by 10 bases and J by 3 bases, with 13 bases between. This CDR3 has 13 amino acids. Germline V gene data show CDR1 as SGHTA and CDR2 as FQGNSA. The CDR3 coding sequence is TGTGCCACACAGGCGGTTATCAATCAGCCCCAGCATTTT. The encoded protein is CATQAVINQPQHF. Supplemented by reference TRBV7-2 and TRBJ1-5, the full variable domain reads GAGVSQSPSNKVTEKGKDVELRCDPISGHTALYWYRQSLGQGLEFLIYFQGNSAPDKSGLPSDRFSAERTGGSVSTLTIQRTQQEDSAVYLCATQAVINQPQHFGDGTRLSIL.

The rearrangement joins TRBV7-6 to TRBJ1-5, with D unresolved. Trimming left V 1 base short and J 7 bases short, with 14 bases between. CDR1 SGHVS and CDR2 FNYEAQ come from the germline V gene. The CDR3 has 15 residues. The DNA for the CDR3 is TGTGCCAGCAGCTTAGATCTGAGACCCGGGCAGCCCCAGCATTTT. Translation: CASSLDLRPGQPQHF.

The gene calls are TRBV18 and TRBJ2-5, with 8 bases fitting TRBD2. The V and J ends lost 3 bases and 1 base, in that order; junction bases with no gene match: 1. Germline-derived CDR1 and CDR2 are KGHSH and LQKENI. The CDR3 length is 14 residues. CDR3: CASSPSGVQETQYF. The CDR3 coding sequence is TGTGCCAGCTCACCTAGCGGGGTCCAAGAGACCCAGTACTTC. Together with reference TRBV18 and TRBJ2-5, the CDR3 gives the full variable domain: NAGVMQNPRHLVRRRGQEARLRCSPMKGHSHVYWYRQLPEEGLKFMVYLQKENIIDESGMPKERFSAEFPKEGPSILRIQQVVRGDSAAYFCASSPSGVQETQYFGPGTRLLVL.

This clone was counted once. V and J are TRBV5-8 and TRBJ2-5, with 9 bases matching TRBD2. Germline V CDR1 and CDR2: SGHTS, YDEGEE. V dropped 4 bases and J dropped 5; count of bases not matched to a gene: 12. The CDR3 runs to 16 residues. The CDR3 nucleotides read TGTGCCAGCAGCACAGTCGCGGGGGGGCGATACGAGACCCAGTACTTC. Encoded protein: CASSTVAGGRYETQYF.

The rearrangement joins TRBV4-1 to TRBJ2-1; 12 bases are a match to TRBD2. The CDR3 length is 16 residues. The V and J ends lost 3 bases and 8 bases, in that order; junction bases with no gene match: 8. Germline V gene data show CDR1 as MGHRA and CDR2 as YSYEKL. The CDR3 nucleotides read TGCGCCAGCAGCCACCTACTAGCGGGAGGTAGTCATGAGCAGTTCTTC. This translates into CASSHLLAGGSHEQFF.